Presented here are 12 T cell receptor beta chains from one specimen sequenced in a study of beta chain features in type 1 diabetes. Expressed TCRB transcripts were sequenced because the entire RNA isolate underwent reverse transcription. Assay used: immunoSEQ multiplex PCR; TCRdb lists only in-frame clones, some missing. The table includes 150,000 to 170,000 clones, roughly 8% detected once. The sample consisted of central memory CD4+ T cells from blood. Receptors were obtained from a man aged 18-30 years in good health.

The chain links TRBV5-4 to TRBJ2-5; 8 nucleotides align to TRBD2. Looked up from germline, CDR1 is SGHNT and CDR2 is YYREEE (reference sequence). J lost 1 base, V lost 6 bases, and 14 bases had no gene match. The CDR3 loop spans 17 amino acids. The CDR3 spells CASNNLEREQFQETQYF. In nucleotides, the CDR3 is TGTGCCAGCAACAATTTGGAGCGGGAGCAGTTCCAAGAGACCCAGTACTTC.

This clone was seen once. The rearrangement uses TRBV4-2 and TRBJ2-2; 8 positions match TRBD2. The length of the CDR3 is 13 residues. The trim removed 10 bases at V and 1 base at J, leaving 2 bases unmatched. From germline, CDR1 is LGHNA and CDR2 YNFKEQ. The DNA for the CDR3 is TGTGCCACCGGGGGGGGGAACACCGGGGAGCTGTTTTTT. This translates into CATGGGNTGELFF.

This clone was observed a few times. In nucleotides, the CDR3 is TGTGCCAGTAGTACCCTTCCCGGGGAGCTGTTTTTT. Amino acids: CASSTLPGELFF. The V gene is TRBV19, the J gene TRBJ2-2, with D hard to call. There are 12 residues in the CDR3. V gave up 4 bases and J gave up 6 bases, with 6 bases separating them. Germline CDR1 reads LNHDA; CDR2 reads SQIVND (reference sequence).

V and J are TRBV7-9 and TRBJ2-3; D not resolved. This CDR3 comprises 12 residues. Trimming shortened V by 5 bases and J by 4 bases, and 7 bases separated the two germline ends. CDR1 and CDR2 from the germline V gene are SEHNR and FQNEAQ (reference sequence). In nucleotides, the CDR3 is TGTGCCAGCAGCGGTCAGGCAGATACGCAGTATTTT. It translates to CASSGQADTQYF.

The CDR3 nucleotides are TGTGCCAGCACCTCAGGGTACGCTGAAGCTTTCTTT. Its translation: CASTSGYAEAFF. The chain joins TRBV6-5 to TRBJ1-1; possibly TRBD1 for D (5 bases). The V gene lost 7 bases and the J gene lost 6 bases, with 12 bases spanning the gap. Germline V CDR1 and CDR2: MNHEY, SVGAGI. The CDR3 loop spans 12 amino acids.

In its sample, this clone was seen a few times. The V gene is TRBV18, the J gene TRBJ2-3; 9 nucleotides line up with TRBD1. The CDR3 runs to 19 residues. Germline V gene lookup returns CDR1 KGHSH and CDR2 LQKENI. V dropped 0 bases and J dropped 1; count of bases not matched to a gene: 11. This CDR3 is CASSPPEPGQGSGTDTQYF. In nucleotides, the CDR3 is TGTGCCAGCTCACCACCGGAGCCGGGACAGGGTTCGGGCACAGATACGCAGTATTTT.

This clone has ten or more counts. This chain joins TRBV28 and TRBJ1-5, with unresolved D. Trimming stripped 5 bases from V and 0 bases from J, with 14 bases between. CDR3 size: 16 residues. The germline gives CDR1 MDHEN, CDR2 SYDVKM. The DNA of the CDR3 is TGTGCCAGCAGTCTACGGGGTGGGTATAGCAATCAGCCCCAGCATTTT. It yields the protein CASSLRGGYSNQPQHF. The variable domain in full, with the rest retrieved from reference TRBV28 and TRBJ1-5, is DVKVTQSSRYLVKRTGEKVFLECVQDMDHENMFWYRQDPGLGLRLIYFSYDVKMKEKGDIPEGYSVSREKKERFSLILESASTNQTSMYLCASSLRGGYSNQPQHFGDGTRLSIL.

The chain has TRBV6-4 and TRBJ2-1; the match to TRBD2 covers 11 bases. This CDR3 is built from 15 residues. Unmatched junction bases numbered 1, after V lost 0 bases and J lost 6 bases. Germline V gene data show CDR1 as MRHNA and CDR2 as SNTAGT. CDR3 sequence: CASSDSSGGANEQFF. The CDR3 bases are TGTGCCAGCAGTGACTCTAGCGGGGGGGCCAATGAGCAGTTCTTC.

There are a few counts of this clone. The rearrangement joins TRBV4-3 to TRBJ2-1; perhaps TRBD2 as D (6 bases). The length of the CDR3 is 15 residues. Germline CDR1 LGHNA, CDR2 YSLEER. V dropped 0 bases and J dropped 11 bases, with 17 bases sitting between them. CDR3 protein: CASSQDPGTRVQQFF. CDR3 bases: TGCGCCAGCAGCCAAGATCCCGGGACTCGGGTACAGCAGTTCTTC.

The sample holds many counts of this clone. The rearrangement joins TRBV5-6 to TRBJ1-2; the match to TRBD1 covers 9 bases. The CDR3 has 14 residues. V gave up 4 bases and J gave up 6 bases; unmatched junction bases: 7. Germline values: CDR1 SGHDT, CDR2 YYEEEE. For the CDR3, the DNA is TGTGCCAGCAGCCAGCCGGGACAGGGTGATGGCTACACCTTC. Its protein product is CASSQPGQGDGYTF. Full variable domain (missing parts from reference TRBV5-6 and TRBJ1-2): DAGVTQSPTHLIKTRGQQVTLRCSPKSGHDTVSWYQQALGQGPQFIFQYYEEEERQRGNFPDRFSGHQFPNYSSELNVNALLLGDSALYLCASSQPGQGDGYTFGSGTRLTVV.

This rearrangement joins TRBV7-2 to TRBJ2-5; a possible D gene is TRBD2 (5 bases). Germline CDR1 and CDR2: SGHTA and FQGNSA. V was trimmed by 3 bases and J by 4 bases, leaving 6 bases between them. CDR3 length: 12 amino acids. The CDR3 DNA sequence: TGTGCCAGCAGCTTGGGGAGAGAGACCCAGTACTTC. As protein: CASSLGRETQYF.

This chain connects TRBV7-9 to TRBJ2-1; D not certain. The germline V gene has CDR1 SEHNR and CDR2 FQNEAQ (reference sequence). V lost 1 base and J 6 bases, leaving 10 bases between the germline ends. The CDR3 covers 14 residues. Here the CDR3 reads CASSLGRQANEQFF. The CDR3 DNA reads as TGTGCCAGCAGCTTAGGTCGGCAGGCCAATGAGCAGTTCTTC.